Following are 22 T cell receptor beta chains from one sample sequenced in a study of blood T cell repertoires in COVID-19. TCRdb's table, derived via immunoSEQ multiplex PCR, lists solely in-frame clones and lacks some. The sample yields over 150,000 clones, 70% to 85% seen once. Sequencing was done on a sample of peripheral blood. Source of these receptors: a human donor with acute or convalescent COVID-19. The donor label of this sample is uncertain.

In its sample, this clone was seen once. The CDR3 nucleotides are TGCGCCAGCAGCTTGAGCCCGGCTAGCGGGAACCGCTACAATGAGCAGTTCTTC. Encoded protein: CASSLSPASGNRYNEQFF. The chain recombines TRBV5-1 with TRBJ2-1, with 9 nucleotides matching TRBD2. The CDR3 contains 18 residues. V shed 1 base, J shed 3 bases, and the junction held 11 bases outside the gene matches. Germline CDR1 SGHRS, CDR2 YFSETQ.

In this sample, this clone turned up a few times. The V and J genes are TRBV5-1 and TRBJ2-7; 9 nucleotides agree with TRBD2. The CDR3 length is 16 residues. Trimming at V came to 0 bases and at J to 2 bases, leaving 6 bases not matched to a gene. CDR1 SGHRS and CDR2 YFSETQ come from the germline V gene. The DNA for the CDR3 is TGCGCCAGCAGCTTGGCCGGAGCTAGCGGGACCTACGAGCAGTACTTC. This encodes CASSLAGASGTYEQYF. The variable domain in full, with the rest retrieved from reference TRBV5-1 and TRBJ2-7, is KAGVTQTPRYLIKTRGQQVTLSCSPISGHRSVSWYQQTPGQGLQFLFEYFSETQRNKGNFPGRFSGRQFSNSRSEMNVSTLELGDSALYLCASSLAGASGTYEQYFGPGTRLTVT.

The rearrangement joins TRBV14 to TRBJ2-2; 8 bases are shared with TRBD2. With 0 bases clipped from V and 6 bases from J, the junction kept 9 bases outside the gene matches. CDR3 size: 17 residues. Germline V gene lookup returns CDR1 SGHDN and CDR2 FVKESK. CDR3: CASSQERGTRISGELFF. Written as DNA, the CDR3 is TGTGCCAGCAGCCAAGAGAGAGGGACTAGAATATCCGGGGAGCTGTTTTTT.

The chain combines TRBV21-1 with TRBJ1-5; the table gives TRBD1 as D, unverified against the DNA. TRBV21-1 is recorded as a pseudogene. This CDR3 has 18 residues. DNA of the CDR3: TGTGCCAGCAGCAAAGAGGGCAGGGCAGGTATCAGGTATCAGCCCCAGCATTTT. Encoded protein: CASSKEGRAGIRYQPQHF.

The V call is TRBV19, the J call TRBJ1-5, with 9 bases that match TRBD1. Trimming cost V 4 bases and J 5 bases; bases outside gene matches: 3. This CDR3 has 14 amino acids. From germline, CDR1 is LNHDA and CDR2 SQIVND (reference sequence). CDR3 sequence: CASSSGTGHQPQHF. CDR3 nucleotides: TGTGCCAGTAGTAGCGGGACAGGGCATCAGCCCCAGCATTTT. Supplemented by reference TRBV19 and TRBJ1-5, the full variable domain reads DGGITQSPKYLFRKEGQNVTLSCEQNLNHDAMYWYRQDPGQGLRLIYYSQIVNDFQKGDIAEGYSVSREKKESFPLTVTSAQKNPTAFYLCASSSGTGHQPQHFGDGTRLSIL.

There are a few counts of this clone. The V call is TRBV10-3, the J call TRBJ1-4; D gene uncertain. This CDR3 is built from 12 residues. Deletions cut 3 bases from V and 3 bases from J, with 2 bases between. Germline lookup yields CDR1 ENHRY and CDR2 SYGVKD. The CDR3 nucleotides are TGTGCCATCAGTGACGCTAATGAAAAACTGTTTTTT. Its protein is CAISDANEKLFF.

The chain carries TRBV14 and TRBJ1-1; no clear D. Germline-derived CDR1 and CDR2 are SGHDN and FVKESK. This CDR3 has 14 residues. V dropped 3 bases and J dropped 3 bases, with 11 bases sitting between them. CDR3 nucleotides: TGTGCCAGCAGCCAGAGACAATCCTACACTGAAGCTTTCTTT. This sequence encodes CASSQRQSYTEAFF.

The CDR3, as DNA: TGTGCCAGCAGTTTATTAGTGGGGACACGGTATGGCTACACCTTC. This codes for CASSLLVGTRYGYTF. The V and J genes are TRBV28 and TRBJ1-2; maybe TRBD1 (6 bases). The germline gives CDR1 MDHEN, CDR2 SYDVKM. V gave up 1 base and J gave up 5 bases, with 14 bases separating them. This CDR3 region has 15 residues.

The chain joins TRBV5-1 to TRBJ2-2; a weak D match, TRBD1 (6 bases). CDR3 length: 15 amino acids. V was cut by 0 bases and J by 3 bases, with 9 bases left in between. Germline CDR1 and CDR2: SGHRS and YFSETQ. The CDR3 sequence is CASSLVQGHTGELFF. CDR3 DNA: TGCGCCAGCAGCTTGGTACAGGGACACACCGGGGAGCTGTTTTTT. Complete variable domain (other parts from reference TRBV5-1 and TRBJ2-2): KAGVTQTPRYLIKTRGQQVTLSCSPISGHRSVSWYQQTPGQGLQFLFEYFSETQRNKGNFPGRFSGRQFSNSRSEMNVSTLELGDSALYLCASSLVQGHTGELFFGEGSRLTVL.

The chain combines TRBV18 with TRBJ2-3; D gene uncertain. Per the germline V gene, CDR1 is KGHSH and CDR2 is LQKENI. CDR3 size: 13 residues. Deletions cut 0 bases from V and 4 bases from J, with 5 bases between. For the CDR3, the DNA is TGTGCCAGCTCACCACCGGCCGCAGATACGCAGTATTTT. Its translation is CASSPPAADTQYF.

V is TRBV2 and J is TRBJ1-2; weak D call: TRBD1 (5 bases). CDR1 and CDR2 (germline): SNHLY, FYNNEI. The CDR3 totals 14 residues. The V and J ends lost 3 bases and 5 bases respectively, with 13 bases between them. The CDR3 loop is CASSELSGWYGYTF. CDR3 bases: TGTGCCAGCAGTGAGTTGTCAGGGTGGTATGGCTACACCTTC.

V is TRBV4-1 and J is TRBJ1-3; the match to TRBD1 covers 9 bases. Unmatched junction bases numbered 8, after V lost 4 bases and J lost 1 base. CDR3 length: 17 amino acids. CDR1 MGHRA and CDR2 YSYEKL come from the germline V gene. The CDR3 DNA sequence: TGCGCCAGCAGCCGAGAAACGACAGGGGGATCTGGAAACACCATATATTTT. Its translation is CASSRETTGGSGNTIYF.

The V call is TRBV6-5, the J call TRBJ2-5; 9 bases fit TRBD1. CDR1 is MNHEY and CDR2 is SVGAGI in the germline V gene. This CDR3 has 14 amino acids. Trimming cost V 4 bases and J 5 bases; bases outside gene matches: 5. CDR3 loop: CASSLGQGLETQYF. Here the CDR3 DNA reads TGTGCCAGCAGTTTGGGACAGGGCCTGGAGACCCAGTACTTC.

The chain couples TRBV7-8 to TRBJ2-7, with 12 bases aligning to TRBD2. Germline V lookup: CDR1 SGHVS, CDR2 FQNEAQ. The CDR3 contains 14 residues. The V and J ends lost 1 base and 5 bases, in that order; junction bases with no gene match: 0. CDR3 residues: CASSLGTSGNEQYF. CDR3 DNA: TGTGCCAGCAGCTTAGGGACTAGCGGGAACGAGCAGTACTTC. Filled out from reference TRBV7-8 and TRBJ2-7, the complete variable domain reads GAGVSQSPRYKVAKRGQDVALRCDPISGHVSLFWYQQALGQGPEFLTYFQNEAQLDKSGLPSDRFFAERPEGSVSTLKIQRTQQEDSAVYLCASSLGTSGNEQYFGPGTRLTVT.

This chain uses TRBV27 with TRBJ2-2; no clear D gene. The ends were cut back, 8 bases at V and 6 bases at J, with 10 bases in the middle. Germline CDR1 MNHEY, CDR2 SMNVEV (reference sequence). The CDR3 spans 12 residues. The CDR3 DNA sequence: TGTGCCAGCGGTAGATTGTCCGGGGAGCTGTTTTTT. Translated: CASGRLSGELFF.

The rearrangement joins TRBV7-2 to TRBJ2-6; the D gene is possibly TRBD1 (5 bases). Looked up from germline, CDR1 is SGHTA and CDR2 is FQGNSA. This CDR3 is 15 amino acids long. V lost 5 bases and J 2 bases, leaving 10 bases between the germline ends. In DNA, the CDR3 is TGTGCCAGCAGCCTAACAGGTGCTGGGGCCAACGTCCTGACTTTC. Its translation: CASSLTGAGANVLTF.

This clone is a singleton in its sample. The J gene is TRBJ1-1, the V gene TRBV5-1, with a weak D call TRBD1 (6 bases). This CDR3 has 15 residues. CDR1 is SGHRS and CDR2 is YFSETQ in the germline V gene. The V end lost 4 bases, the J end lost 0 bases, and 13 bases lay between the germline ends. CDR3 sequence: CASSPGQIMNTEAFF. In nucleotides, the CDR3 is TGCGCCAGCAGCCCCGGACAGATTATGAACACTGAAGCTTTCTTT.

J is TRBJ1-2 and V is TRBV6-6, with a weak D call TRBD1 (6 bases). Between the trimmed V and J ends, which lost 0 bases and 5 bases, there was a span of 16 bases. Germline CDR1 reads MNHNY; CDR2 reads SVGAGI (reference sequence). The CDR3 totals 16 residues. CDR3: CASSYSPTGGPYGYTF. The CDR3 nucleotides are TGTGCCAGCAGTTACTCACCCACGGGGGGCCCGTATGGCTACACCTTC.

The chain has TRBV7-6 and TRBJ2-5; D call uncertain. This CDR3 has 12 residues. Deletions cut 5 bases from V and 0 bases from J, with 4 bases between. Germline V gene sequence: CDR1 SGHVS, CDR2 FNYEAQ. Here the CDR3 reads CASSRYQETQYF. The CDR3 DNA reads TGTGCCAGCAGCCGGTACCAAGAGACCCAGTACTTC. Full variable domain (outside the CDR3, taken from reference TRBV7-6 and TRBJ2-5): GAGVSQSPRYKVTKRGQDVALRCDPISGHVSLYWYRQALGQGPEFLTYFNYEAQQDKSGLPNDRFSAERPEGSISTLTIQRTEQRDSAMYRCASSRYQETQYFGPGTRLLVL.

The V call is TRBV2, the J call TRBJ2-1; 16 bases agree with TRBD2. From germline, CDR1 is SNHLY and CDR2 FYNNEI. The CDR3 length is 20 residues. V trimming: 1 base; J trimming: 0 bases; junction bases outside the gene matches: 6. The CDR3 loop reads CASSEEGLAGGRRSYNEQFF. The CDR3 DNA follows: TGTGCCAGCAGTGAAGAGGGACTAGCGGGAGGGCGTCGCTCCTACAATGAGCAGTTCTTC.

DNA for the CDR3: TGTGCCATCAGTAAAACTAGCGGGACCTCCTACGAGCAGTACTTC. It specifies CAISKTSGTSYEQYF. J is TRBJ2-7 and V is TRBV10-3, with 10 bases that match TRBD2. After removal of 5 bases from V and 0 bases from J, the junction contained 4 bases not matched to a gene. The CDR3 is 15 residues long. Per germline, CDR1 ENHRY and CDR2 SYGVKD.

V usage is TRBV29-1 and J usage is TRBJ1-1, with 7 bases identical to TRBD1. The CDR3 covers 15 residues. CDR1 and CDR2 (germline): SQVTM, ANQGSEA. The junction had 16 bases not matched to a gene; V was cut back by 7 bases and J by 5 bases. The CDR3 sequence is CSGGRTGGSETEAFF. CDR3 DNA: TGCAGCGGAGGGAGGACAGGAGGGTCGGAGACTGAAGCTTTCTTT.